One sample yielded the 21 T cell receptor beta chains listed below, sequenced in a study of human T cells and chemical hapten exposure. As to time point: patch test 2, 6 weeks after DPC sensitization. Regarding treatment: therapeutic diphenylcyclopropenone sensitization with weekly scalp DPC. TCRdb re-analysed the RACE reads in MiXCR, keeping a single row per CDR3 protein. The data show under 75,000 distinct CDR3 sequences, 7.5% to 9.5% seen once. Material: whole blood, obtained in connection with sensitization to the hapten diphenylcyclopropenone (DPC). The receptors shown here come from a woman aged 50 to 65 with alopecia areata. Some clones in this sample may be carry-over from other donors' samples.

This clonotype was seen only once. A read error is possible here, since a much larger clone lies one base away. Since the CDR3 does not end with the conserved phenylalanine or tryptophan, this likely comes from a read error. The rearrangement uses TRBV3-1 and TRBJ1-2; 8 bases are shared with TRBD1. The CDR3 is 14 residues long. J lost 7 bases, V lost 0 bases, and 4 bases had no gene match. CDR1 is LGHDT and CDR2 is YNNKEL in the germline V gene (reference sequence). The CDR3 loop reads CASSQDPQGAGYTL. DNA for the CDR3: TGTGCCAGCAGCCAAGATCCCCAGGGGGCTGGCTACACCTTA.

As regards this clonotype: This may come from a read error, since a much larger clone is one base off. The rearrangement uses TRBV24-1 and TRBJ1-5; TRBD1 matches at 8 bases. The CDR3 covers 15 residues. Germline CDR1 KGHDR, CDR2 SFDVKD. Written as DNA, the CDR3 is TGTGCCACCAGTGAACCGGGACAGGAAAACCAGCTCCAGCATTTT. This encodes CATSEPGQENQLQHF.

The table lists this clonotype with a few counts. The chain employs TRBV7-9 and TRBJ2-3; D is possibly TRBD1 (5 bases). V lost 2 bases and J lost 4, with 13 bases in between. Germline CDR1 and CDR2: SEHNR and FQNEAQ (reference sequence). The CDR3 has 15 amino acids. This chain's CDR3 is CASSLLTDKADTQYF. Here the CDR3 DNA reads TGTGCCAGCAGCTTACTTACGGACAAGGCAGATACGCAGTATTTT.

V and J are TRBV28 and TRBJ1-5; D gene ambiguous. The CDR3 totals 14 residues. The germline V gene has CDR1 MDHEN and CDR2 SYDVKM. Trimming pared 4 bases from V and 3 bases from J, leaving 10 bases between. The DNA for the CDR3 is TGTGCCAGCAGTTCCGCGCAGGTCAATCAGCCCCAGCATTTT. Amino acids: CASSSAQVNQPQHF.

V is TRBV10-3 and J is TRBJ1-1; 10 bases are a match to TRBD1. The trim removed 3 bases at V and 1 base at J, leaving 8 bases unmatched. The CDR3 runs 17 residues. The V gene's germline CDR1 is ENHRY and CDR2 SYGVKD. This CDR3 is CAISDRRQGAGNTEAFF. CDR3 DNA: TGTGCCATCAGTGACCGAAGACAGGGGGCAGGGAACACTGAAGCTTTCTTT.

This clonotype was seen once. The V gene is TRBV30, the J gene TRBJ2-5; the D is unclear. Germline V gives CDR1 GTSNPN, CDR2 SVGIG (reference sequence). V was pared by 3 bases and J by 6 bases, with 8 bases between. This CDR3 region has 11 residues. CDR3 nucleotides: TGTGCCTGGAGCAAGGGAAAGACCCAGTACTTC. It specifies CAWSKGKTQYF.

This clonotype was counted a few times. The CDR3 DNA is TGTGCCAGCAGAACACAGGGGGTTGGTGAGCAGTTCTTC. Translated, it gives CASRTQGVGEQFF. The chain combines TRBV12-3 or TRBV12-4 with TRBJ2-1; TRBD1 aligns across 8 bases. The V segment lost 6 bases and the J segment 9 bases; nucleotides outside the gene matches: 7. The CDR3 contains 13 residues.

The rearrangement links TRBV6-4 to TRBJ2-6; 12 bases agree with TRBD1. The V and J ends lost 5 bases and 4 bases, in that order; junction bases with no gene match: 6. Germline loops: CDR1 MRHNA, CDR2 SNTAGT. The CDR3 sequence is 17 residues long. Here the CDR3 DNA reads TGTGCCAGCAGTTCCGGGACAGGGGGCGACGGGGCCAACGTCCTGACTTTC. It codes for CASSSGTGGDGANVLTF.

The chain employs TRBV12-3 or TRBV12-4 and TRBJ1-6, with 8 bases aligning to TRBD1. After removal of 6 bases from V and 8 bases from J, the junction contained 6 bases not matched to a gene. The CDR3 sequence is 14 residues long. CDR3 region: CASSPGQGDSPLHF. In DNA, the CDR3 is TGTGCCAGCAGCCCCGGACAGGGCGATTCACCCCTCCACTTT.

With respect to this clonotype: This could be a read error, since a much larger clone is one nucleotide away. The CDR3: CASAWTGYQETQYF. CDR3 in DNA: TGTGCCAGCGCCTGGACAGGGTACCAAGAGACCCAGTACTTC. The chain recombines TRBV5-4 with TRBJ2-5; 8 bases are a match to TRBD1. CDR3 size: 14 residues. CDR1 SGHNT and CDR2 YYREEE come from the germline V gene (reference sequence). The V segment lost 7 bases and the J segment 0 bases; nucleotides outside the gene matches: 5.

The V and J genes are TRBV4-2 and TRBJ2-7, with D perhaps TRBD1 (6 bases). V gave up 0 bases and J gave up 0 bases, with 12 bases separating them. CDR1 and CDR2 (germline): LGHNA, YNFKEQ. The CDR3 spans 16 residues. The CDR3 DNA reads as TGTGCCAGCAGCCAAGACTTACAGGGCAGCTCCTACGAGCAGTACTTC. Its protein is CASSQDLQGSSYEQYF.

This clonotype was recorded a few times. The V and J genes are TRBV29-1 and TRBJ1-4; 9 bases align to TRBD1. The V gene end was trimmed by 5 bases and the J gene end by 4 bases; junction bases not matched to a gene: 5. This CDR3 has 14 residues. Looked up from germline, CDR1 is SQVTM and CDR2 is ANQGSEA. The chain's CDR3 is CSVIPGQGNEKLFF. The CDR3 DNA follows: TGCAGCGTTATTCCGGGACAGGGTAATGAAAAACTGTTTTTT.

This chain connects TRBV9 to TRBJ2-2; D perhaps matches TRBD2 (5 bases). Germline V CDR1 and CDR2: SGDLS, YYNGEE. The CDR3 is 15 residues long. The V gene lost 0 bases and the J gene lost 3 bases, with 9 bases spanning the gap. This CDR3 reads CASSVVDFDTGELFF. CDR3 sequence (DNA): TGTGCCAGCAGCGTAGTGGACTTTGACACCGGGGAGCTGTTTTTT.

This clonotype showed up just a few times. The V gene is TRBV7-9, the J gene TRBJ2-3; maybe TRBD1 (6 bases). V was trimmed by 5 bases and J by 3 bases, leaving 12 bases between them. Germline V gene data show CDR1 as SEHNR and CDR2 as FQNEAQ (reference sequence). The CDR3 loop spans 14 amino acids. The CDR3 reads CASSRYRETDTQYF. CDR3 sequence (DNA): TGTGCCAGCAGCCGTTACAGGGAAACAGATACGCAGTATTTT.

V usage is TRBV6-5 and J usage is TRBJ2-3, with 8 nucleotides matching TRBD2. The ends lost 4 bases at V and 8 bases at J; junction bases unmatched: 17. CDR3 size: 17 residues. In germline, CDR1 is MNHEY, CDR2 SVGAGI. CDR3 in DNA: TGTGCCAGCAGTTCGGTAGCGGGGTTAGGAGGGCCGGGTACGCAGTATTTT. This sequence encodes CASSSVAGLGGPGTQYF.

This chain connects TRBV3-1 to TRBJ1-3; possibly TRBD1 for D (5 bases). The germline gives CDR1 LGHDT, CDR2 YNNKEL (reference sequence). V dropped 4 bases and J dropped 3 bases, with 7 bases sitting between them. The CDR3 spans 13 residues. CDR3 nucleotides: TGTGCCAGCAGCCGGGGGGATGGAAACACCATATATTTT. This codes for CASSRGDGNTIYF.

Many counts were recorded for this clonotype. The chain couples TRBV6-2 or TRBV6-3 to TRBJ1-5; 10 positions agree with TRBD1. Looked up from germline, CDR1 is MNHEY and CDR2 is SVGEGT. The CDR3 covers 17 residues. V dropped 5 bases and J dropped 0; count of bases not matched to a gene: 7. CDR3 nucleotide sequence: TGTGCCAGCAGTAAGCCGGACAGGGGGTATAGCAATCAGCCCCAGCATTTT. Protein: CASSKPDRGYSNQPQHF.

The chain joins TRBV20-1 to TRBJ2-1; 8 bases line up with TRBD2. Germline assignment: CDR1 DFQATT and CDR2 SNEGSKA (reference sequence). The CDR3 loop spans 17 amino acids. V trimming: 5 bases; J trimming: 3 bases; junction bases outside the gene matches: 15. CDR3 sequence reads: CSAPRYQLADNYNEQFF. The DNA of the CDR3 is TGCAGTGCTCCCAGATATCAACTAGCGGATAACTACAATGAGCAGTTCTTC.

This clonotype was detected a few times. The rearrangement links TRBV29-1 to TRBJ1-5; D is uncertain. The length of the CDR3 is 15 residues. CDR1 is SQVTM, CDR2 ANQGSEA, per germline. V was pared by 6 bases and J by 4 bases, with 19 bases between. This CDR3 reads CSVSLLGGLNQPQHF. DNA of the CDR3: TGCAGCGTCAGCTTACTGGGAGGTCTAAATCAGCCCCAGCATTTT.

This clonotype occurred a few times. The chain recombines TRBV12-3 or TRBV12-4 with TRBJ2-3, with 8 bases aligning to TRBD2. CDR3 size: 16 residues. Unmatched junction bases numbered 8, after V lost 5 bases and J lost 1 base. The CDR3 reads CASSPGLAGRTDTQYF. CDR3 nucleotide sequence: TGTGCCAGCAGTCCTGGCTTAGCGGGGCGCACAGATACGCAGTATTTT.

V gene TRBV23-1 combines with J gene TRBJ1-2, with D unclear. TRBV23-1 is sorted into the ORF group, with uncertain function. The CDR3 runs 13 residues. V was shortened by 4 bases and J by 4 bases, with 10 bases between the two germline ends. The CDR3 DNA follows: TGCGCCAGCAGTCGTCGGGTCGCCTATGGCTACACCTTC. This encodes CASSRRVAYGYTF.